Each of the 30 T cell receptor beta chains below was sequenced from the same sample in a study of blood T cell repertoires in COVID-19. Assay: immunoSEQ multiplex PCR; the TCRdb copy retains only in-frame clones and omits some. The sample gives fewer than 150,000 clones, around nine tenths of which show up once; 3.5% to 5.5% is in the top ten. The specimen sequenced was peripheral blood. The receptors here all came from a woman in her forties with acute or convalescent COVID-19.

The J gene is TRBJ1-3, the V gene TRBV29-1; TRBD1 matches at 9 bases. The CDR3 totals 15 residues. The V gene end was trimmed by 6 bases and the J gene end by 0 bases; junction bases not matched to a gene: 6. The germline CDR1 and CDR2 sequences are SQVTM and ANQGSEA. As DNA, the CDR3 is TGCAGCGTGACAGGGGGACAATCCTCTGGAAACACCATATATTTT. Its translation is CSVTGGQSSGNTIYF.

The gene calls are TRBV4-1 and TRBJ2-5; 13 bases are a match to TRBD2. Unmatched junction bases numbered 15, after V lost 0 bases and J lost 2 bases. This CDR3 has 21 residues. The germline V gene has CDR1 MGHRA and CDR2 YSYEKL. CDR3 loop: CASSQDRGLAGSIFQQETQYF. The CDR3 bases are TGCGCCAGCAGCCAAGATCGGGGACTAGCGGGAAGCATCTTCCAACAAGAGACCCAGTACTTC.

The J gene is TRBJ2-2, the V gene TRBV18; tentatively, D is TRBD1 (6 bases). Germline-derived CDR1 and CDR2 are KGHSH and LQKENI. The CDR3 has 14 residues. Trimming took off 4 bases at V and 7 bases at J, with 13 bases between the two ends. The CDR3 sequence is CASSLLRGDGELFF. In DNA, the CDR3 is TGTGCCAGCTCACTCCTCAGGGGTGACGGGGAGCTGTTTTTT.

The chain combines TRBV6-5 with TRBJ1-5, with D perhaps TRBD1 (5 bases). This CDR3 contains 13 residues. The ends were cut back, 0 bases at V and 8 bases at J, with 8 bases in the middle. Germline loops: CDR1 MNHEY, CDR2 SVGAGI. This CDR3 reads CASSYSSGEPQHF. DNA for the CDR3: TGTGCCAGCAGTTACTCCTCGGGGGAGCCCCAGCATTTT.

In its sample, this clone was seen a few times. The chain is built from TRBV5-1 and TRBJ1-2, with TRBD1 matching over 7 bases. The junction had 12 bases not matched to a gene; V was cut back by 3 bases and J by 4 bases. This CDR3 is 16 amino acids long. Germline V lookup: CDR1 SGHRS, CDR2 YFSETQ. The CDR3 sequence is CASSWTTTGVGYGYTF. CDR3 nucleotide sequence: TGCGCCAGCAGCTGGACAACAACAGGGGTCGGCTATGGCTACACCTTC.

The chain couples TRBV28 to TRBJ2-1, with 12 bases that match TRBD2. The V segment lost 7 bases and the J segment 7 bases; nucleotides outside the gene matches: 5. Germline V CDR1 and CDR2: MDHEN, SYDVKM. There are 14 residues in the CDR3. CDR3 in amino acids: CASTLAGGSNEQFF. The CDR3 nucleotides are TGTGCCAGCACACTAGCGGGGGGATCGAATGAGCAGTTCTTC.

This clone was seen a single time. The chain uses TRBV4-1 and TRBJ2-1; D is uncertain. Germline CDR1 and CDR2: MGHRA and YSYEKL. CDR3 size: 15 residues. The V end was cut by 3 bases, the J end by 2 bases, with 11 bases between. The CDR3 reads CASSHQSRTYNEQFF. In DNA form, the CDR3 reads TGCGCCAGCAGCCACCAATCGAGGACCTACAATGAGCAGTTCTTC.

The chain employs TRBV14 and TRBJ2-5; D uncertain. CDR1 is SGHDN, CDR2 FVKESK, per germline. This CDR3 is 14 amino acids long. The ends were cut back, 0 bases at V and 4 bases at J, with 9 bases in the middle. The CDR3: CASSQDNRRETQYF. CDR3 bases: TGTGCCAGCAGCCAAGATAATAGGAGAGAGACCCAGTACTTC. The whole variable domain, remainder taken from reference TRBV14 and TRBJ2-5, is EAGVTQFPSHSVIEKGQTVTLRCDPISGHDNLYWYRRVMGKEIKFLLHFVKESKQDESGMPNNRFLAERTGGTYSTLKVQPAELEDSGVYFCASSQDNRRETQYFGPGTRLLVL.

The chain recombines TRBV7-3 with TRBJ1-2; 8 bases agree with TRBD1. CDR1 and CDR2 (germline): SGHTA, FQGTGA. The junction had 1 base not matched to a gene; V was cut back by 2 bases and J by 5 bases. The CDR3 is 13 residues long. The CDR3, as DNA: TGTGCCAGCAGCTTAGGGACAGGTTATGGCTACACCTTC. Protein product: CASSLGTGYGYTF.

The V and J genes are TRBV24-1 and TRBJ1-5; perhaps TRBD1 as D (5 bases). CDR1 KGHDR and CDR2 SFDVKD come from the germline V gene. Trimming removed 9 bases at V and 5 bases at J, with 28 bases between. The CDR3 loop spans 18 amino acids. The CDR3 protein is CATPSWALEQGGDQPQHF. For the CDR3, the DNA is TGTGCCACCCCCAGCTGGGCCTTGGAGCAGGGTGGCGATCAGCCCCAGCATTTT.

V is TRBV19 and J is TRBJ1-6, with TRBD1 matching 9 bases. There are 14 residues in the CDR3. With V trimmed by 3 bases and J by 10 bases, 4 bases remained unmatched. Germline V CDR1 and CDR2: LNHDA, SQIVND (reference sequence). This CDR3 is CASSITGGESPLHF. The CDR3 DNA is TGTGCCAGTAGTATTACAGGGGGCGAGTCACCCCTCCACTTT.

This clone has only one observation. This chain uses TRBV12-3 or TRBV12-4 with TRBJ1-2; tentatively, D is TRBD1 (5 bases). V lost 5 bases, J lost 6 bases, and 13 bases lay in between. This CDR3 is 13 amino acids long. The CDR3 DNA follows: TGTGCCAGCAGTCCGGGACTATGGAATGGCTACACCTTC. Amino acid sequence: CASSPGLWNGYTF.

As for this clone: At one of its ends the junction is not consistent with the germline gene, which may arise from a read error. The genes are TRBV7-7 and TRBJ2-5; D is perhaps TRBD2 (5 bases). This CDR3 is built from 15 residues. Per the germline V gene, CDR1 is SSHAT and CDR2 is FNYEAQ (reference sequence). The CDR3 DNA sequence: TGTGCTAGCAGCCGAGTACTAGGCCCTCAAGAGACCCAGTACTTC. Translated: CASSRVLGPQETQYF.

In nucleotides, the CDR3 is TGCGCCAGCAGCCGCTCAGAGGGCAGGGAAGCTTTCTTT. Its protein product is CASSRSEGREAFF. The chain uses TRBV4-1 and TRBJ1-1; D gene unclear. The CDR3 is made up of 13 amino acids. Germline CDR1 reads MGHRA; CDR2 reads YSYEKL. Trimming shortened V by 4 bases and J by 8 bases, and 14 bases separated the two germline ends.

The chain combines TRBV18 with TRBJ2-7; D is perhaps TRBD1 (6 bases). Trimming cost V 6 bases and J 6 bases, with 12 bases left between them. In germline, CDR1 is KGHSH, CDR2 LQKENI. The CDR3 consists of 12 residues. This chain's CDR3 is CASSLQGSEQYF. The DNA of the CDR3 is TGTGCCAGCTCGCTACAGGGAAGCGAGCAGTACTTC.

The chain employs TRBV28 and TRBJ1-2; TRBD1 matches 8 bases. The germline V gene encodes CDR1 MDHEN and CDR2 SYDVKM. Trimming removed 6 bases from V and 2 bases from J; junction bases left unmatched: 8. This CDR3 spans 15 amino acids. As DNA, the CDR3 is TGTGCCAGCAGCCCAGGACAGGGAGGAAACTATGGCTACACCTTC. The encoded protein is CASSPGQGGNYGYTF.

This clone was counted a few times. This chain joins TRBV4-3 and TRBJ2-6; D ambiguous. The CDR3 contains 15 residues. Trimming took off 1 base at V and 1 base at J, with 5 bases between the two ends. Germline values: CDR1 LGHNA, CDR2 YSLEER. The CDR3 region has the DNA TGCGCCAGCAGCCAAGCCCTTTCTGGGGCCAACGTCCTGACTTTC. This codes for CASSQALSGANVLTF.

This sequence joins TRBV19 and TRBJ1-1, with D unclear. Trimming left V 5 bases short and J 5 bases short, with 15 bases between. This CDR3 has 14 residues. Per germline, CDR1 LNHDA and CDR2 SQIVND (reference sequence). CDR3 DNA: TGTGCCAGTAGTCGGTCTTCGGTCGTTACTGAAGCTTTCTTT. Protein sequence: CASSRSSVVTEAFF.

This clone was seen a few times. J is TRBJ2-2 and V is TRBV3-1 (or the pseudogene TRBV3-2); D possibly corresponds to TRBD2 (6 bases). V lost 0 bases to trimming and J lost 0 bases, with 11 bases between them. Germline CDR1 LGHDT, CDR2 YNNKEL (reference sequence). The CDR3 totals 17 residues. The CDR3 nucleotides read TGTGCCAGCAGCCAAGATCTGGTAGCGGCGAACACCGGGGAGCTGTTTTTT. Translated, it gives CASSQDLVAANTGELFF.

This clone appeared a few times. The V and J genes are TRBV24-1 and TRBJ2-3; 8 bases fit TRBD2. Trimming at V came to 6 bases and at J to 5 bases, leaving 12 bases not matched to a gene. Germline assignment: CDR1 KGHDR and CDR2 SFDVKD. The CDR3 length is 16 residues. CDR3 in amino acids: CATSPKRGTQLDTQYF. The CDR3 DNA reads TGTGCCACCAGTCCTAAGCGGGGGACCCAGCTAGATACGCAGTATTTT.

This clone appeared once. The rearrangement links TRBV6-2 or TRBV6-3 to TRBJ1-2; 7 bases map to TRBD1. Unmatched junction bases numbered 8, after V lost 3 bases and J lost 4 bases. This CDR3 spans 15 amino acids. Per the germline V gene, CDR1 is MNHEY and CDR2 is SVGEGT. The DNA for the CDR3 is TGTGCCAGCAGTTATAAGGGGGCCACATTCTATGGCTACACCTTC. It translates to CASSYKGATFYGYTF.

This clone was seen a few times. The chain couples TRBV4-1 to TRBJ1-2, with TRBD1 matching over 8 bases. J lost 9 bases, V lost 1 base, and 4 bases had no gene match. The CDR3 length is 13 residues. Germline CDR1 MGHRA, CDR2 YSYEKL. The CDR3 DNA reads as TGCGCCAGCAGCCAAGTCTCAGGGGGCCGCTACACCTTC. Amino acids: CASSQVSGGRYTF.

The chain has TRBV29-1 and TRBJ1-5; no reliable D call. V shed 4 bases and J shed 0 bases, with 7 bases lying between them. The germline V gene encodes CDR1 SQVTM and CDR2 ANQGSEA. This CDR3 comprises 13 residues. The CDR3 DNA reads TGCAGCGTTGCCACCTATAGCAATCAGCCCCAGCATTTT. This codes for CSVATYSNQPQHF.

This chain uses TRBV4-1 with TRBJ1-3, with a possible D match to TRBD1 (6 bases). Germline V gene sequence: CDR1 MGHRA, CDR2 YSYEKL. This CDR3 spans 13 amino acids. V was cut by 4 bases and J by 9 bases, with 13 bases left in between. The CDR3 DNA reads as TGCGCCAGCAGCCGGACAGCCGTCGGCACCATATATTTT. It yields the protein CASSRTAVGTIYF.

The chain uses TRBV28 and TRBJ1-5; 8 bases agree with TRBD1. CDR3 size: 17 residues. Per germline, CDR1 MDHEN and CDR2 SYDVKM. V shed 4 bases, J shed 2 bases, and the junction held 10 bases outside the gene matches. CDR3 residues: CASSSLSLQGGNQPQHF. CDR3 nucleotides: TGTGCCAGCAGTTCCCTTTCACTACAGGGGGGCAATCAGCCCCAGCATTTT.

The chain employs TRBV2 and TRBJ1-4; TRBD1 matches at 7 bases. This CDR3 region has 16 residues. Germline V gene lookup returns CDR1 SNHLY and CDR2 FYNNEI. The V segment lost 7 bases and the J segment 0 bases; nucleotides outside the gene matches: 8. CDR3 amino acids: CASTTGTDSTNEKLFF. The CDR3 bases are TGTGCCAGCACCACCGGGACAGACTCAACTAATGAAAAACTGTTTTTT.

The rearrangement uses TRBV4-3 and TRBJ2-1, with 11 bases fitting TRBD2. The V and J ends lost 3 bases and 5 bases, in that order; junction bases with no gene match: 9. The CDR3 is made up of 17 amino acids. Per germline, CDR1 LGHNA and CDR2 YSLEER. The CDR3 region is CASSQSERLAGNNEQFF. In DNA form, the CDR3 reads TGCGCCAGCAGCCAGTCCGAAAGACTAGCGGGGAACAATGAGCAGTTCTTC.

The rearrangement uses TRBV4-3 and TRBJ2-1; no definite D call. The germline gives CDR1 LGHNA, CDR2 YSLEER. The CDR3 loop spans 16 amino acids. V lost 0 bases, J lost 3 bases, and 12 bases lay in between. The CDR3 coding sequence is TGCGCCAGCAGCCAAGATCTGTTCCCCAGCTACAATGAGCAGTTCTTC. Residues: CASSQDLFPSYNEQFF.

This clone was detected a few times. The CDR3 loop reads CASSLTGGIYGYTF. CDR3 bases: TGTGCCAGCAGTCTGACAGGGGGTATCTATGGCTACACCTTC. This sequence joins TRBV7-2 and TRBJ1-2; 9 nucleotides agree with TRBD1. Germline loops: CDR1 SGHTA, CDR2 FQGNSA. V lost 6 bases, J lost 4 bases, and 6 bases stayed unmatched. The CDR3 is 14 amino acids.

V is TRBV5-5 and J is TRBJ2-5; 7 bases are shared with TRBD2. Germline CDR1 and CDR2: SGHKS and YYEKEE (reference sequence). Trimming took 2 bases from V and 0 from J; bases not matched to a gene: 13. The CDR3 has 18 residues. In nucleotides, the CDR3 is TGTGCCAGCAGCTTTCCCCCACTGGCGGGGGATAACCAAGAGACCCAGTACTTC. This encodes CASSFPPLAGDNQETQYF.